Listed below are T cell receptor beta chains from one sample, sequenced in a study of blood T cell repertoires in COVID-19. Profiled with immunoSEQ multiplex PCR; TCRdb holds only in-frame clones, not every one. This table has about 300,000 clones, nearly 90% appearing once. Source material: PBMCs or T cells enriched from blood (not recorded which). The receptors originated from a woman in her twenties or thirties who had recovered from COVID-19. Both conserved end residues are part of each CDR3. D genes are given only for firm matches. Clone sizes are given selectively: once, few, many, or a class where the clone is expanded.

TRBV7-2,TRBJ1-4,-,-,TGTGCCAGCAGCTTGGGGCAGAATGAAAAACTGTTTTTT,CASSLGQNEKLFF
TRBV13,TRBJ1-2,-,TRBD1,TGTGCCAGCGAGCCTAGATGGGGGACAGGCGAAGTCTATGGCTACACCTTC,CASEPRWGTGEVYGYTF
TRBV10-3,TRBJ1-1,-,-,TGTGCCATCAGTGACCGTGAGTTGGTGAGCTCTGAAGCTTTCTTT,CAISDRELVSSEAFF
TRBV7-8,TRBJ1-5,-,-,TGTGCCAGCAGCCTCACGAGCCAGGGATGGGGCAATCAGCCCCAGCATTTT,CASSLTSQGWGNQPQHF
TRBV19,TRBJ1-5,-,TRBD1,TGTGCCAGTAGTCTCGGGGCAGGGGGAAATCAGCCCCAGCATTTT,CASSLGAGGNQPQHF
TRBV7-3,TRBJ2-2,-,-,TGTGCCAGCGGTAGTGCGGCCGGGGAGCTGTTTTTT,CASGSAAGELFF
TRBV5-1,TRBJ1-2,few,TRBD1,TGCGCCAGCAGCTTGTCCGGGACAGGGGGCGGCTACACCTTC,CASSLSGTGGGYTF
TRBV27,TRBJ1-4,-,-,TGTGCCAGCAGTTTAAGATTGTTTCGGGGGTATAATGAAAAACTGTTTTTT,CASSLRLFRGYNEKLFF
TRBV10-3,TRBJ2-5,-,-,TGTGCCATCAGTGAGGCCCCGAGAGAGACCCAGTACTTC,CAISEAPRETQYF
TRBV5-1,TRBJ2-7,-,-,TGCGCCAGCAGCTTGGTACGGCAGGGGTTCGAGCAGTACTTC,CASSLVRQGFEQYF
TRBV2,TRBJ1-2,-,TRBD1,TGTGCCGCTTACCCCGGGACAGGGGTGACGAGCTACACCTTC,CAAYPGTGVTSYTF
TRBV2,TRBJ2-7,-,-,TGTGCCAGCAGAGGTGGGGACTTCGCCTACGAGCAGTACTTC,CASRGGDFAYEQYF
TRBV18,TRBJ2-5,few,TRBD1,TGTGCCAGCTCACGTACAGGGGCCATTGAGACCCAGTACTTC,CASSRTGAIETQYF
TRBV6-1,TRBJ1-4,-,TRBD1,TGTGCCAGCAGTGAAGCTGGGACAGGGGTACCGGAAAAACTGTTTTTT,CASSEAGTGVPEKLFF
TRBV5-1,TRBJ2-3,-,-,TGCGCCAGCAGCTTGGGGATTGGGGGGGATACGCAGTATTTT,CASSLGIGGDTQYF
TRBV4-3,TRBJ1-4,-,-,TGCGCCAGCAGCCATGATAATCATATCGGGGGACCTAATGAAAAACTGTTTTTT,CASSHDNHIGGPNEKLFF
TRBV14,TRBJ1-1,-,-,TGTGCCAGCAGCCAAGTCGGAGGGGTCACTGAAGCTTTCTTT,CASSQVGGVTEAFF
TRBV6-5,TRBJ1-6,-,-,TGTGCCAGCAGTTACAGGACAGATAATTCACCCCTCCACTTT,CASSYRTDNSPLHF
TRBV11-2,TRBJ1-2,-,TRBD1,TGTGCCAGCAGTTCCAGACAGGGGGCGCTTCTATACGGCTACACCTTC,CASSSRQGALLYGYTF
TRBV30,TRBJ2-7,-,-,TGTGCCTGGAGCACATCCTACGAGCAGTACTTC,CAWSTSYEQYF
TRBV5-4,TRBJ2-7,-,-,TGTGCCAGCAGCTCCCGGGACTCCTACGAGCAGTACTTC,CASSSRDSYEQYF
TRBV4-1,TRBJ2-3,once,-,TGCGCCAGCAGACCTATTAGCACAGATACGCAGTATTTT,CASRPISTDTQYF
TRBV5-1,TRBJ1-3,-,TRBD1,TGCGCCAGCAGCTTCGGGACAGGTCCCAACACCATATATTTT,CASSFGTGPNTIYF
TRBV6-6,TRBJ1-3,-,TRBD1,TGTGCCAGCAGCCCCGGACAGGGGGCTTCTGGAAACACCATATATTTT,CASSPGQGASGNTIYF
TRBV28,TRBJ1-5,once,TRBD1,TGTGCCAGCAGTCAGGGGGGTAGCAATCAGCCCCAGCATTTT,CASSQGGSNQPQHF
TRBV6-5,TRBJ1-2,-,-,TGTGCCACCTTCGGGGGGAGTGGCTACACCTTC,CATFGGSGYTF
TRBV9,TRBJ1-2,-,TRBD1,TGTGCCAGCAGCGTGGCAGGGGGCACCTATGGCTACACCTTC,CASSVAGGTYGYTF
TRBV6-5,TRBJ1-1,-,TRBD1,TGTGCCAGCAGAAGGACAGGGATAAACACTGAAGCTTTCTTT,CASRRTGINTEAFF
TRBV19,TRBJ1-5,-,TRBD1,TGTGCCAGTAATCCGACAGGGGGATCAAATAGCAATCAGCCCCAGCATTTT,CASNPTGGSNSNQPQHF
TRBV10-3,TRBJ1-1,-,TRBD1,TGTGCTTGTGGACAGGGGATGAACACTGAAGCTTTCTTT,CACGQGMNTEAFF
TRBV7-7,TRBJ1-5,-,-,TGTGCTAGCAGTCCGGGCCGGGAGGCGAGGGCCCAGCATTTT,CASSPGREARAQHF
TRBV7-3,TRBJ2-6,few,-,TGTGCCAGCAGCTTAGGCCAGTACAACTCTGGGGCCAACGTCCTGACTTTC,CASSLGQYNSGANVLTF
TRBV7-7,TRBJ2-2,-,TRBD1,TGTGCTAGCAGCCTCCGGTGGACAGGCCCGAGGACCGGGGAGCTGTTTTTT,CASSLRWTGPRTGELFF
TRBV5-5,TRBJ1-5,-,-,TGTGCCAGCAGCTTGTTTACGGGGGGCGTTAGCAATCAGCCCCAGCATTTT,CASSLFTGGVSNQPQHF
TRBV19,TRBJ1-2,-,TRBD1,TGTGCCAGTATGGGACAGGGGGACTATGGCTACACCTTC,CASMGQGDYGYTF
TRBV28,TRBJ1-2,-,TRBD1,TGTGCCGTACAGGGGGGATATGGCTACACCTTC,CAVQGGYGYTF
TRBV2,TRBJ1-4,-,TRBD1,TGTGCCAGCAGTTATCCGGGACAGGGGAATGAAAAACTGTTTTTT,CASSYPGQGNEKLFF
TRBV30,TRBJ2-2,once,TRBD1,TGTGCCTGGAGTCCTCTATCGGGACAGGTGACCGGGGAGCTGTTTTTT,CAWSPLSGQVTGELFF
TRBV28,TRBJ2-5,-,TRBD1,TGTGCCAGTCAGGGGGCTTGGCAAGAGACCCAGTACTTC,CASQGAWQETQYF
TRBV28,TRBJ1-1,-,-,TGTGCCAGCAGTTTAAGACAGGCTGAAGCTTTCTTT,CASSLRQAEAFF
TRBV19,TRBJ1-2,few,-,TGTGCCAGTAGTATAAGGGGAAGGGGTCGCTATGGCTACACCTTC,CASSIRGRGRYGYTF
TRBV7-2,TRBJ1-6,once,-,TGTGCCAGCAGCTTTTCTCGAGTGAATAATTCACCCCTCCACTTT,CASSFSRVNNSPLHF
TRBV6-6,TRBJ2-4,-,-,TGTGCCAGCAGGACGGACAGCCTAGCCAAAAACATTCAGTACTTC,CASRTDSLAKNIQYF
TRBV5-1,TRBJ1-1,few,TRBD1,TGCGCCAGCAGCTTGGAGGGGGCGCGAGCTTTCTTT,CASSLEGARAFF
TRBV7-9,TRBJ2-1,once,TRBD1,TGTGCCAGCAGCCCGCCCGGACAGGGGGCGATTCAGAATGAGCAGTTCTTC,CASSPPGQGAIQNEQFF
TRBV7-8,TRBJ1-2,-,TRBD1,TGTGCCAGCAGCGCCCTGGTGGGACAGGGGTATGGCTACACCTTC,CASSALVGQGYGYTF